Presented here are 4 T cell receptor beta chains from one specimen sequenced in a study of T-cell reconstitution after alpha-beta-depleted transplantation in children. Researchers prepared the TCRbeta library using unique molecular identifiers, the study reports. TCRdb processed the PCR reads anew with MiXCR; each CDR3 protein has one entry. The table lists some 490,000 distinct CDR3 sequences, under 15% of them singletons. Sample: PBMCs from the stem cell graft donor, taken from the stem cell graft. These receptor sequences come from a human donor who donated a stem cell graft to a child with combined immunodeficiency.

Ten or more counts support this clonotype. CDR3 protein: CATQKGPGNEQFF. CDR3 in DNA: TGTGCTACTCAGAAAGGGCCGGGGAATGAGCAGTTCTTC. This chain joins TRBV10-3 and TRBJ2-1, with a possible D match to TRBD2 (5 bases). Germline V CDR1 and CDR2: ENHRY, SYGVKD. The CDR3 loop spans 13 amino acids.

The CDR3 sequence is CSAVSGSSDFDEQFF. CDR3 sequence (DNA): TGCAGTGCTGTTTCGGGTTCTAGCGATTTCGATGAGCAGTTCTTC. This rearrangement joins TRBV20-1 to TRBJ2-1; the D gene is possibly TRBD2 (6 bases). The CDR3 spans 15 residues. Trimming cost V 5 bases and J 8 bases, with 22 bases left between them. Germline CDR1 is DFQATT and CDR2 is SNEGSKA (reference sequence).

This clonotype was counted many times. The chain carries TRBV7-9 and TRBJ1-2; D unclear. Germline assignment: CDR1 SEHNR and CDR2 FQNEAQ (reference sequence). The CDR3 is 16 amino acids. V shed 5 bases and J shed 0 bases, with 16 bases lying between them. CDR3 coding DNA: TGTGCCAGCAGCCCAACTGCGGATAGCCCTAACTATGGCTACACCTTC. Protein sequence: CASSPTADSPNYGYTF. Filled out from reference TRBV7-9 and TRBJ1-2, the complete variable domain reads DTGVSQNPRHKITKRGQNVTFRCDPISEHNRLYWYRQTLGQGPEFLTYFQNEAQLEKSRLLSDRFSAERPKGSFSTLEIQRTEQGDSAMYLCASSPTADSPNYGYTFGSGTRLTVV.

This clonotype was counted many times. The chain uses TRBV11-2 and TRBJ2-2; D is undetermined. Germline CDR1 reads SGHAT; CDR2 reads FQNNGV. The CDR3 has 12 residues. CDR3 residues: CGATTNTGELFF. The CDR3 DNA reads as TGTGGGGCTACAACAAACACCGGGGAGCTGTTTTTT.